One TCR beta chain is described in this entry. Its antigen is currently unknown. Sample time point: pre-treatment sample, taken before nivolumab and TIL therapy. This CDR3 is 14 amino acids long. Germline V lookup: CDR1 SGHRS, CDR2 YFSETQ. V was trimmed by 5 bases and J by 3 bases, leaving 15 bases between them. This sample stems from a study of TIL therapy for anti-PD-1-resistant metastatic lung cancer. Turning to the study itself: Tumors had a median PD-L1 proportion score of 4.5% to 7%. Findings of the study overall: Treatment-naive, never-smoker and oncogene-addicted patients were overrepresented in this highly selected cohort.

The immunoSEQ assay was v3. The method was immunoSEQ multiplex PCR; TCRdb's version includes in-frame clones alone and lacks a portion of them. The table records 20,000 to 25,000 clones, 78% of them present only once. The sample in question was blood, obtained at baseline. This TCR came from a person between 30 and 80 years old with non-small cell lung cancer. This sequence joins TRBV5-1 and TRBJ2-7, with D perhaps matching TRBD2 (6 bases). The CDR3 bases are TGCGCCAGCAGGTACGGGCTAGCGATCTACGAGCAGTACTTC. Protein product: CASRYGLAIYEQYF.